Below, one TCR beta chain is given with its context. Trimming removed 6 bases from V and 1 base from J, with 18 bases in between. The CDR3 consists of 16 residues. Per the germline V gene, CDR1 is SGHRS and CDR2 is YFSETQ. Clones were read by immunoSEQ multiplex PCR, and TCRdb kept only the in-frame ones, dropping some. The sample holds fewer than 100,000 clones; roughly 86% are singletons and the top ten take approximately 9.8%. This entry belongs to a study of control samples from healthy donors and cancer patients. This receptor was taken from a woman aged 60-70 years in good health. The rearrangement uses TRBV5-1 and TRBJ2-3; D is uncertain. Sequenced sample: blood. The CDR3, as DNA: TGCGCCAGCACCCTTCGAGCGACTGGGGGCACAGATACGCAGTATTTT. It codes for CASTLRATGGTDTQYF.